These 29 T cell receptor beta chains came from one sample sequenced in a study of shared clonotypes between healthy human individuals. Measured with immunoSEQ multiplex PCR; TCRdb has only the in-frame clones, and not every one. The sample holds roughly 500,000 clones, less than 96% seen once. The source material was naive CD4+ T cells sorted from blood. Documented subset: CD45RA+ positively selected. The receptor source for this set is a woman in her twenties or thirties in good health.

This sequence joins TRBV10-3 and TRBJ1-5; no clear D. V was shortened by 0 bases and J by 8 bases, with 8 bases between the two germline ends. The CDR3 has 13 amino acids. CDR1 and CDR2 from the germline V gene are ENHRY and SYGVKD. The CDR3 DNA follows: TGTGCCATCAGTGAGTCCTGGAGGGAGCCCCAGCATTTT. This translates into CAISESWREPQHF.

This chain connects TRBV2 to TRBJ2-3; D gene uncertain. V gave up 3 bases and J gave up 3 bases, with 4 bases separating them. The CDR3 loop spans 12 amino acids. Germline V gene sequence: CDR1 SNHLY, CDR2 FYNNEI. Written as DNA, the CDR3 is TGTGCCAGCAGTGAGGGAACAGATACGCAGTATTTT. Protein: CASSEGTDTQYF.

This chain connects TRBV9 to TRBJ1-5; 7 bases match TRBD1. Germline lookup yields CDR1 SGDLS and CDR2 YYNGEE. The ends lost 0 bases at V and 3 bases at J; junction bases unmatched: 15. This CDR3 is 19 amino acids long. The CDR3 here is CASSVGVSCGTAYNQPQHF. CDR3 bases: TGTGCCAGCAGCGTAGGGGTCTCGTGCGGGACAGCTTACAATCAGCCCCAGCATTTT.

The chain links TRBV30 to TRBJ1-2; no firm D call. CDR1 GTSNPN and CDR2 SVGIG come from the germline V gene (reference sequence). This CDR3 region has 11 residues. Trimming took off 2 bases at V and 0 bases at J, with 1 base between the two ends. As DNA, the CDR3 is TGTGCCTGGAGTACTAACTATGGCTACACCTTC. Residues: CAWSTNYGYTF.

The chain recombines TRBV6-5 with TRBJ2-7; weak D call: TRBD2 (6 bases). Germline V gives CDR1 MNHEY, CDR2 SVGAGI. V was clipped by 6 bases and J by 3 bases, with 15 bases between them. The CDR3 loop spans 14 amino acids. The CDR3 region has the DNA TGTGCCAGCAGCCCTTCGGACTACTACTACGAGCAGTACTTC. It translates to CASSPSDYYYEQYF.

V is TRBV5-1 and J is TRBJ2-1; the D is unclear. V gave up 0 bases and J gave up 6 bases, with 7 bases separating them. CDR1 is SGHRS, CDR2 YFSETQ, per germline. There are 13 residues in the CDR3. CDR3 sequence (DNA): TGCGCCAGCAGCTTGGTTTTACCCAATGAGCAGTTCTTC. Translating gives CASSLVLPNEQFF.

V gene TRBV6-6 combines with J gene TRBJ2-7; D tentatively reads TRBD1 or TRBD2 (6 bases each). The CDR3 is made up of 16 amino acids. Looked up from germline, CDR1 is MNHNY and CDR2 is SVGAGI (reference sequence). V dropped 5 bases and J dropped 0 bases, with 17 bases sitting between them. CDR3 region: CASSRWRDTNSYEQYF. CDR3 nucleotide sequence: TGTGCCAGCAGTCGTTGGCGGGACACCAACTCCTACGAGCAGTACTTC.

The chain links TRBV2 to TRBJ1-3; the D is unclear. The V and J ends lost 6 bases and 5 bases respectively, with 11 bases between them. Germline CDR1 and CDR2: SNHLY and FYNNEI. This CDR3 contains 13 residues. The CDR3 nucleotides are TGTGCCAGCAGACGGACGGATCGAAACACCATATATTTT. Protein product: CASRRTDRNTIYF.

The rearrangement joins TRBV7-2 to TRBJ2-7; D assignment may be TRBD1 or TRBD2 (6 bases each). Germline values: CDR1 SGHTA, CDR2 FQGNSA. The CDR3 extends over 15 amino acids. Trimming left V 2 bases short and J 4 bases short, with 15 bases between. This CDR3 reads CASSLRSGGNYEQYF. In nucleotides, the CDR3 is TGTGCCAGCAGCTTAAGATCCGGGGGCAATTACGAGCAGTACTTC.

The chain uses TRBV29-1 and TRBJ1-6; the D is unclear. The CDR3 sequence is 12 residues long. With 1 base removed from V and 14 bases from J, the gap between germline ends came to 12 bases. Germline V CDR1 and CDR2: SQVTM, ANQGSEA. Here the CDR3 DNA reads TGCAGCGTTGAAGCCGCCAGAGGAACCCTCCACTTT. This gives the protein CSVEAARGTLHF. The complete variable domain, with remaining parts taken from reference TRBV29-1 and TRBJ1-6, reads SAVISQKPSRDICQRGTSLTIQCQVDSQVTMMFWYRQQPGQSLTLIATANQGSEATYESGFVIDKFPISRPNLTFSTLTVSNMSPEDSSIYLCSVEAARGTLHFGNGTRLTVT.

The V call is TRBV28, the J call TRBJ2-5; D is undetermined. The end of the DNA fits TRBJ2-7 better, so the J call may be wrong. The CDR3 contains 12 residues. The germline CDR1 and CDR2 sequences are MDHEN and SYDVKM. CDR3 residues: CASSPAPYEQYF. CDR3 nucleotide sequence: TGTGCCAGCAGCCCCGCCCCCTACGAGCAGTACTTC.

The rearrangement joins TRBV6-6 to TRBJ2-3, with a weak D call TRBD2 (5 bases). The CDR3 loop spans 13 amino acids. Germline CDR1 reads MNHNY; CDR2 reads SVGAGI (reference sequence). Trimming pared 4 bases from V and 6 bases from J, leaving 11 bases between. CDR3 DNA: TGTGCCAGCAGTTTAACTAGTTCGGATACGCAGTATTTT. Its translation is CASSLTSSDTQYF.

The chain is built from TRBV29-1 and TRBJ1-2; D is unresolved. This CDR3 comprises 14 residues. V dropped 7 bases and J dropped 2 bases, with 17 bases sitting between them. The V gene's germline CDR1 is SQVTM and CDR2 ANQGSEA. CDR3 nucleotides: TGCAGCGGTGCGTCCCCCGCAGAAAACTATGGCTACACCTTC. Encoded protein: CSGASPAENYGYTF.

The rearrangement joins TRBV5-1 to TRBJ2-2; a weak D match, TRBD2 (6 bases). Germline values: CDR1 SGHRS, CDR2 YFSETQ. There are 14 residues in the CDR3. V was cut by 7 bases and J by 6 bases, with 16 bases left in between. The CDR3 loop reads CASYLDGSSGELFF. CDR3 bases: TGCGCCAGCTACCTCGACGGGAGTTCCGGGGAGCTGTTTTTT.

CDR3 sequence (DNA): TGCGCCAGCAGCGACTTCGAAGAGACCCAGTACTTC. It specifies CASSDFEETQYF. The rearrangement links TRBV10-2 to TRBJ2-5; D unresolved. Germline loops: CDR1 WSHSY, CDR2 SAAADI. The germline V and J ends were trimmed by 6 bases and 3 bases, with 8 bases remaining between them. The CDR3 totals 12 residues.

The rearrangement links TRBV28 to TRBJ2-7; D remains ambiguous. V was clipped by 7 bases and J by 3 bases, with 19 bases between them. This CDR3 contains 15 residues. CDR1 and CDR2 from the germline V gene are MDHEN and SYDVKM. CDR3 DNA: TGTGCCAGCATCCCTTCGGGCTTGGTGGGCTACGAGCAGTACTTC. Protein sequence: CASIPSGLVGYEQYF.

The chain uses TRBV12-5 and TRBJ2-6; D gene unclear. Germline V lookup: CDR1 LGHNT, CDR2 FRNRAP. Trimming pared 5 bases from V and 6 bases from J, leaving 17 bases between. The CDR3 extends over 16 amino acids. This CDR3 reads CASGLTRVLMANVLTF. The CDR3 coding sequence is TGTGCTAGTGGTCTAACCCGGGTTCTGATGGCCAACGTCCTGACTTTC.

J is TRBJ2-5 and V is TRBV21-1; the D call of TRBD2 is as the table states it, not checked on the DNA. TRBV21-1 is termed a pseudogene. This CDR3 has 14 amino acids. In nucleotides, the CDR3 is TGTGCCAGCAGCCGGGGGGGCCCGGCAGAGACCCAGTACTTC. This translates into CASSRGGPAETQYF.

In the case of this clone: Other DNA sequences from this sample encode an identical CDR3 as well. V usage is TRBV5-1 and J usage is TRBJ2-7, with D possibly being TRBD2 (6 bases). CDR3 length: 14 amino acids. The V end lost 2 bases, the J end lost 0 bases, and 9 bases lay between the germline ends. The V gene's germline CDR1 is SGHRS and CDR2 YFSETQ. The DNA for the CDR3 is TGCGCCAGCAGCTTAGGAGGGACCTCCTACGAGCAGTACTTC. The encoded protein is CASSLGGTSYEQYF. Complete variable domain (other parts from reference TRBV5-1 and TRBJ2-7): KAGVTQTPRYLIKTRGQQVTLSCSPISGHRSVSWYQQTPGQGLQFLFEYFSETQRNKGNFPGRFSGRQFSNSRSEMNVSTLELGDSALYLCASSLGGTSYEQYFGPGTRLTVT.

The V and J genes are TRBV28 and TRBJ1-1; 7 bases map to TRBD1. This CDR3 spans 14 amino acids. Germline V gene data show CDR1 as MDHEN and CDR2 as SYDVKM. Unmatched junction bases numbered 3, after V lost 5 bases and J lost 0 bases. The CDR3 region has the DNA TGTGCCAGCAGTATGGGACAGATGAACACTGAAGCTTTCTTT. This translates into CASSMGQMNTEAFF.

The rearrangement links TRBV14 to TRBJ2-3; 9 bases are shared with TRBD2. The CDR3 runs 20 residues. The V segment lost 1 base and the J segment 3 bases; nucleotides outside the gene matches: 17. Germline V gene data show CDR1 as SGHDN and CDR2 as FVKESK. CDR3 in amino acids: CASSQVPFPAGGPKTDTQYF. CDR3 bases: TGTGCCAGCAGCCAAGTTCCCTTCCCAGCGGGAGGACCTAAGACAGATACGCAGTATTTT.

This chain uses TRBV28 with TRBJ2-7, with unresolved D. Deletions cut 6 bases from V and 3 bases from J, with 9 bases between. This CDR3 contains 12 residues. Germline CDR1 is MDHEN and CDR2 is SYDVKM. The CDR3 sequence is CASRSTFYEQYF. As DNA, the CDR3 is TGTGCCAGCAGGTCTACTTTCTACGAGCAGTACTTC.

The CDR3 sequence: CAISGGTSGPYEQYF. The CDR3 bases are TGTGCCATCAGTGGGGGGACTAGCGGTCCCTACGAGCAGTACTTC. The V gene is TRBV10-3, the J gene TRBJ2-7; 11 bases map to TRBD2. The CDR3 contains 15 residues. Germline V gives CDR1 ENHRY, CDR2 SYGVKD. Losses at the gene ends were 4 bases for V and 2 bases for J; bases not matched to a gene: 4.

V gene TRBV4-1 combines with J gene TRBJ2-1, with D possibly matching TRBD2 (5 bases). V lost 5 bases and J lost 7, with 21 bases in between. CDR1 and CDR2 from the germline V gene are MGHRA and YSYEKL. CDR3 length: 16 residues. The CDR3 loop is CASSGRTSLAANEQFF. The CDR3 bases are TGCGCCAGCAGCGGCCGGACGTCCCTAGCTGCTAATGAGCAGTTCTTC.

The genes are TRBV10-1 and TRBJ1-4; TRBD1 is a possible D gene (6 bases). This CDR3 comprises 13 residues. Between the trimmed V and J ends, which lost 5 bases and 8 bases, there was a span of 12 bases. Per the germline V gene, CDR1 is WNHNN and CDR2 is SYGVQD (reference sequence). In DNA, the CDR3 is TGCGCCAGCAGTACAGGGCCCCACGAAAAACTGTTTTTT. This encodes CASSTGPHEKLFF.

This clone was seen a single time. The chain recombines TRBV18 with TRBJ2-5; 10 bases align to TRBD1. The CDR3 contains 13 residues. The trim removed 6 bases at V and 5 bases at J, leaving 3 bases unmatched. Germline CDR1 reads KGHSH; CDR2 reads LQKENI. CDR3 bases: TGTGCCAGCTCGGACAGGGGGTCGGAGACCCAGTACTTC. Translation gives CASSDRGSETQYF.

The rearrangement uses TRBV19 and TRBJ2-1, with 7 bases matching TRBD1. Germline-derived CDR1 and CDR2 are LNHDA and SQIVND (reference sequence). The CDR3 spans 15 residues. V lost 6 bases to trimming and J lost 0 bases; unmatched junction nucleotides: 5. The CDR3 is CASRRDRSSYNEQFF. CDR3 nucleotides: TGTGCCAGTAGGAGGGACAGAAGCTCCTACAATGAGCAGTTCTTC.

Here the CDR3 DNA reads TGTGCCAGCAGTTTAGCGGGACTAGCGGGGTACGAGCAGTACTTC. Translating gives CASSLAGLAGYEQYF. This chain joins TRBV27 and TRBJ2-7; 13 bases align to TRBD2. Germline loops: CDR1 MNHEY, CDR2 SMNVEV (reference sequence). The CDR3 totals 15 residues. The junction had 2 bases not matched to a gene; V was cut back by 2 bases and J by 4 bases.

The genes are TRBV28 and TRBJ2-5, with 8 bases identical to TRBD1. The J call may be faulty, since TRBJ2-7 better matches the DNA end. Per the germline V gene, CDR1 is MDHEN and CDR2 is SYDVKM. The CDR3 is made up of 15 amino acids. The CDR3 sequence: CASSLLLGQGSEQYF. The DNA of the CDR3 is TGTGCCAGCAGTTTACTATTAGGACAGGGAAGCGAGCAGTACTTC.